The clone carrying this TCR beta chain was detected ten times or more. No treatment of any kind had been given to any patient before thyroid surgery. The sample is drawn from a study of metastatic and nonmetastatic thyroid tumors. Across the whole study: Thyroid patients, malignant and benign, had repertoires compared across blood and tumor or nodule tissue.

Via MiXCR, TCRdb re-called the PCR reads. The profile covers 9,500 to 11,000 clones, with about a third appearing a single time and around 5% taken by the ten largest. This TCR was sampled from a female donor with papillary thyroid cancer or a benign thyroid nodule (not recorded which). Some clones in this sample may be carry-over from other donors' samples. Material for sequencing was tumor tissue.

CDR3 DNA sequence: TGTGCCAGCAGCTTTGGCGGAGAAGAGACCCAGTACTTC. This codes for CASSFGGEETQYF. The V gene is TRBV5-4, the J gene TRBJ2-5; D gene ambiguous. Looked up from germline, CDR1 is SGHNT and CDR2 is YYREEE (reference sequence). The CDR3 spans 13 residues. The germline V and J ends were trimmed by 2 bases and 3 bases, with 8 bases remaining between them. Complete variable domain (other parts from reference TRBV5-4 and TRBJ2-5): ETGVTQSPTHLIKTRGQQVTLRCSSQSGHNTVSWYQQALGQGPQFIFQYYREEENGRGNFPPRFSGLQFPNYSSELNVNALELDDSALYLCASSFGGEETQYFGPGTRLLVL.